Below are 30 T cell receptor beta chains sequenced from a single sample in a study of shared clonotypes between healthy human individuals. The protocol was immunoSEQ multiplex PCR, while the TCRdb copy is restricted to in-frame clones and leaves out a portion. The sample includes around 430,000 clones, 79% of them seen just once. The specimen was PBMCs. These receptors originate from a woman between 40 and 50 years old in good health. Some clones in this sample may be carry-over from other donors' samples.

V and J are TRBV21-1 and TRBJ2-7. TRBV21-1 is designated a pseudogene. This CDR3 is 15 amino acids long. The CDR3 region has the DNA TGTGCCAGCAGCAAAGTCCCCGTTACGCATTACGAGCAGTACTTC. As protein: CASSKVPVTHYEQYF.

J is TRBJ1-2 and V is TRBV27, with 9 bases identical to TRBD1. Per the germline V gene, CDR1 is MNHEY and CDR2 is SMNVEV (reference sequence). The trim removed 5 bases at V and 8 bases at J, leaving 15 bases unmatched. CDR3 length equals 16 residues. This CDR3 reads CASSPRDRERSGGYTF. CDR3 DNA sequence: TGTGCCAGCAGTCCCCGGGACAGGGAACGCTCGGGGGGCTACACCTTC.

The CDR3 DNA follows: TGTGCCAGCAGCTTAGCGAGAGATTTCTACTCTGGAAACACCATATATTTT. This sequence encodes CASSLARDFYSGNTIYF. The chain uses TRBV7-8 and TRBJ1-3; D is undetermined. Germline V CDR1 and CDR2: SGHVS, FQNEAQ. The V and J ends lost 0 bases and 0 bases respectively, with 12 bases between them. CDR3 length equals 17 residues.

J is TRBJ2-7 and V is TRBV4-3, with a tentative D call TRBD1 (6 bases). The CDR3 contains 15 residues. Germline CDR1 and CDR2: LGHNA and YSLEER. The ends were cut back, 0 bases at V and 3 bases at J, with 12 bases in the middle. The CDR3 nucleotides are TGCGCCAGCAGCCAAGAGGGGCAGGGGATCTACGAGCAGTACTTC. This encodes CASSQEGQGIYEQYF.

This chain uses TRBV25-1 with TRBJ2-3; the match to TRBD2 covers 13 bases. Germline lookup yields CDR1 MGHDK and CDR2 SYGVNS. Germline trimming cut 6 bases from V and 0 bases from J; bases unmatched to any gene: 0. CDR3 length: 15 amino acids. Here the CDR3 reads CASRLAGGSTDTQYF. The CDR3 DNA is TGTGCCAGCAGACTAGCGGGAGGGAGCACAGATACGCAGTATTTT.

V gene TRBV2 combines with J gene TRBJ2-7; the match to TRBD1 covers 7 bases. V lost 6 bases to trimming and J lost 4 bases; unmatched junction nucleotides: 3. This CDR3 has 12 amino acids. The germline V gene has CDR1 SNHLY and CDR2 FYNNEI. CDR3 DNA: TGTGCCAGCAGGGGGACAGAGTACGAGCAGTACTTC. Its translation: CASRGTEYEQYF.

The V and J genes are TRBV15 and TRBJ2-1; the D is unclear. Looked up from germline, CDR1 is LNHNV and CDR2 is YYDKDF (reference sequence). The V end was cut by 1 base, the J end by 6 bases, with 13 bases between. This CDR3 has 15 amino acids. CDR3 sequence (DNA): TGTGCCACCAGCAGAGGTAGCTTTTTTCTCAATGAGCAGTTCTTC. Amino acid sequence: CATSRGSFFLNEQFF.

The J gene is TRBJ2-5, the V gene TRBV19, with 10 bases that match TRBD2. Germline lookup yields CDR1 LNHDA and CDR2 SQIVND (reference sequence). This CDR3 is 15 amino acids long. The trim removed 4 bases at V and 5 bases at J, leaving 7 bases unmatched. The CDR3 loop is CASSTAGGRGETQYF. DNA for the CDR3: TGTGCCAGTAGTACAGCGGGAGGGCGGGGGGAGACCCAGTACTTC. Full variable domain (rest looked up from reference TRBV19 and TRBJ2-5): DGGITQSPKYLFRKEGQNVTLSCEQNLNHDAMYWYRQDPGQGLRLIYYSQIVNDFQKGDIAEGYSVSREKKESFPLTVTSAQKNPTAFYLCASSTAGGRGETQYFGPGTRLLVL.

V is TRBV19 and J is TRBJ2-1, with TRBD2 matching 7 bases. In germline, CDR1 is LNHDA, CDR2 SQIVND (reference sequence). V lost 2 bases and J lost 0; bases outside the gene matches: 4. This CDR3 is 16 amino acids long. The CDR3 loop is CASSIRAGSSYNEQFF. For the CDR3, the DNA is TGTGCCAGTAGTATACGAGCGGGGAGCTCCTACAATGAGCAGTTCTTC.

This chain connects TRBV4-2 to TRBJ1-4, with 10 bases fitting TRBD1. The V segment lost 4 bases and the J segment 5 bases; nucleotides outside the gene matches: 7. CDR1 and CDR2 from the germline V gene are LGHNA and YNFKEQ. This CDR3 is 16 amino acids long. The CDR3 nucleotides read TGTGCCAGCAGCCGCGGACAGGGGGTTTCAAATGAAAAACTGTTTTTT. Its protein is CASSRGQGVSNEKLFF.

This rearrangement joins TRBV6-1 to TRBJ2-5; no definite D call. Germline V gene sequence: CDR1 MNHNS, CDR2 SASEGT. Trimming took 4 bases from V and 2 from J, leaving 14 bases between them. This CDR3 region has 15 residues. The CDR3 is CASSANGLEQETQYF. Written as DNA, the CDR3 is TGTGCCAGCAGTGCTAACGGGCTGGAGCAAGAGACCCAGTACTTC.

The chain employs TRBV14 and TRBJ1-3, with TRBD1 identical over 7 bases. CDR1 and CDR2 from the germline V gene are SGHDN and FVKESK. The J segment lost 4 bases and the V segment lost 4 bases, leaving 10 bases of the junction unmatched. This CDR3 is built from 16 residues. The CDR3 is CASSPPFTGVGNTIYF. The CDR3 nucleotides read TGTGCCAGCAGCCCACCGTTTACAGGGGTCGGAAACACCATATATTTT.

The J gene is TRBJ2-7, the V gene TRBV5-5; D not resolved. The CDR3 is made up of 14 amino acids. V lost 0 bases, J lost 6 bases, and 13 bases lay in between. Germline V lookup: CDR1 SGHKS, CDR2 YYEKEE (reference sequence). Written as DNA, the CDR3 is TGTGCCAGCAGCTTGGGCCTGTCTTGGAGCGAGCAGTACTTC. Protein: CASSLGLSWSEQYF. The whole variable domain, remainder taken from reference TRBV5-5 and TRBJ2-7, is DAGVTQSPTHLIKTRGQQVTLRCSPISGHKSVSWYQQVLGQGPQFIFQYYEKEERGRGNFPDRFSARQFPNYSSELNVNALLLGDSALYLCASSLGLSWSEQYFGPGTRLTVT.

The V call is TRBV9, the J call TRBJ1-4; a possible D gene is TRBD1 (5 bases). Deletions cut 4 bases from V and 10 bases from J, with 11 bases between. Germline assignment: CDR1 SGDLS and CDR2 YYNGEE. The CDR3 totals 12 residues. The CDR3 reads CASSPPGGKLFF. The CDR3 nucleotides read TGTGCCAGCAGCCCGCCGGGGGGAAAACTGTTTTTT.

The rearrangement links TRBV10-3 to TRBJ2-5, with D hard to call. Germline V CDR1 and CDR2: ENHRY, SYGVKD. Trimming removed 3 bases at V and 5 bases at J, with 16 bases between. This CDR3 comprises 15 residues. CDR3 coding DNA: TGTGCCATCAGTGACAACTTAGATCTAGGCGAGACCCAGTACTTC. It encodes CAISDNLDLGETQYF.

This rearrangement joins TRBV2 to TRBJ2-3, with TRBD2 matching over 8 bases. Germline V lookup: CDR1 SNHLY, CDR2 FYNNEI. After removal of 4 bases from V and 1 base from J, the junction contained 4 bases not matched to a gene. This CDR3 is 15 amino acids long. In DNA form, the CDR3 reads TGTGCCAGCAGTGTACTAGCGGTGGGCACAGATACGCAGTATTTT. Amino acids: CASSVLAVGTDTQYF.

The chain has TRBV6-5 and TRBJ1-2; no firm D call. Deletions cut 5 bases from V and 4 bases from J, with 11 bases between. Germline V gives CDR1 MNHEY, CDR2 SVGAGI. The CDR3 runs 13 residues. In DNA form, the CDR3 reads TGTGCCAGCAGTCAGAGTTTGGCCTATGGCTACACCTTC. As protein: CASSQSLAYGYTF.

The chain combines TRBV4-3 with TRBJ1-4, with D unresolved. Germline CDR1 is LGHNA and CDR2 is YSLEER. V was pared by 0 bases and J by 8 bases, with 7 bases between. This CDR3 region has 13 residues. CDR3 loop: CASSQEGREKLFF. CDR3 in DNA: TGCGCCAGCAGCCAAGAGGGGAGGGAAAAACTGTTTTTT.

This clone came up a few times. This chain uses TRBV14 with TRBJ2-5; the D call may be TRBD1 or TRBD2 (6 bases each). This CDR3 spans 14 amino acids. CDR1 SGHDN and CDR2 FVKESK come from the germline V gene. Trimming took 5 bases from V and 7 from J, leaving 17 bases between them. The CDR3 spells CASSIRGGFGTQYF. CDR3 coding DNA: TGTGCCAGCAGCATACGAGGGGGGTTCGGGACCCAGTACTTC.

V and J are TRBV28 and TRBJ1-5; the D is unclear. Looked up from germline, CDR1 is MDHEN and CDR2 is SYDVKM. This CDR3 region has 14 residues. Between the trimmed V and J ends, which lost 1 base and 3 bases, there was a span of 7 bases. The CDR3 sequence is CASSLYGNNQPQHF. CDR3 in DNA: TGTGCCAGCAGTTTATACGGCAACAATCAGCCCCAGCATTTT.

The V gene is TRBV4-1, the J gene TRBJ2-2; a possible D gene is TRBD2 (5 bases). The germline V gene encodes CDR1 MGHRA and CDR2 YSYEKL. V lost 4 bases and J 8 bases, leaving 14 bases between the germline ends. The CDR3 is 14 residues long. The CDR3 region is CASSRLASRGELFF. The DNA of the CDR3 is TGCGCCAGCAGCCGGCTGGCTAGCCGTGGGGAGCTGTTTTTT.

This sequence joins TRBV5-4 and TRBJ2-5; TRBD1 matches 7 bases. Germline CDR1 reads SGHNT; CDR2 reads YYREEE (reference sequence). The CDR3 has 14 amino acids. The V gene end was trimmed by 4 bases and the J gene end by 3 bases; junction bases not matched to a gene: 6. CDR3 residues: CASSAQGIKETQYF. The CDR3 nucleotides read TGTGCCAGCAGCGCACAGGGGATTAAAGAGACCCAGTACTTC.

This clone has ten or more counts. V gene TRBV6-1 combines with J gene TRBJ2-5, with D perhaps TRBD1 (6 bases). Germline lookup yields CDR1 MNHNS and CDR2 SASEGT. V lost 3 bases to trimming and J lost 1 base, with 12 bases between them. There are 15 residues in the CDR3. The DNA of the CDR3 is TGTGCCAGCAGTGAGCTACAGGGAAGCCAAGAGACCCAGTACTTC. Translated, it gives CASSELQGSQETQYF.

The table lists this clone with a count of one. The CDR3 region is CATHFKGTGTYEQYF. DNA of the CDR3: TGTGCCACCCACTTCAAGGGGACAGGAACCTACGAGCAGTACTTC. The chain is built from TRBV28 and TRBJ2-7; 8 bases agree with TRBD1. The CDR3 loop spans 15 amino acids. With 10 bases clipped from V and 2 bases from J, the junction kept 13 bases outside the gene matches. Germline-derived CDR1 and CDR2 are MDHEN and SYDVKM. Variable domain in full (rest from reference TRBV28 and TRBJ2-7): DVKVTQSSRYLVKRTGEKVFLECVQDMDHENMFWYRQDPGLGLRLIYFSYDVKMKEKGDIPEGYSVSREKKERFSLILESASTNQTSMYLCATHFKGTGTYEQYFGPGTRLTVT.

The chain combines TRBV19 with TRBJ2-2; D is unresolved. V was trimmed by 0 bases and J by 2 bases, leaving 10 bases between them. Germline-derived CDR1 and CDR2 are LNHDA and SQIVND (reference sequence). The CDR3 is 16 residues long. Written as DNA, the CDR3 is TGTGCCAGTAGTATAGAGTACGGAACTAACACCGGGGAGCTGTTTTTT. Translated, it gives CASSIEYGTNTGELFF. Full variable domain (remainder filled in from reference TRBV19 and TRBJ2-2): DGGITQSPKYLFRKEGQNVTLSCEQNLNHDAMYWYRQDPGQGLRLIYYSQIVNDFQKGDIAEGYSVSREKKESFPLTVTSAQKNPTAFYLCASSIEYGTNTGELFFGEGSRLTVL.

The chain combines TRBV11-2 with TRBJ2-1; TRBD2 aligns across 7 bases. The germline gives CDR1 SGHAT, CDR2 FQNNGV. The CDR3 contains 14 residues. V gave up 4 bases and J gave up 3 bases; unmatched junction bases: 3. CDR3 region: CASSWSSGYNEQFF. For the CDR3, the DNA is TGTGCCAGCAGCTGGTCTAGCGGCTACAATGAGCAGTTCTTC.

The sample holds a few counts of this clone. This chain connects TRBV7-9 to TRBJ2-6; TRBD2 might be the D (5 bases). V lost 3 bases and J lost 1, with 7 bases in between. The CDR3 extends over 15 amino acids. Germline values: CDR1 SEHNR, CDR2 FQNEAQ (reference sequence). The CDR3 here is CASSLSGSGANVLTF. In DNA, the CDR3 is TGTGCCAGCAGCTTGTCGGGGTCTGGGGCCAACGTCCTGACTTTC.

The CDR3 nucleotides read TGCGCCAGCAGCTTTGAACCAGGGACCGAAAAACTGTTTTTT. Encoded protein: CASSFEPGTEKLFF. The chain employs TRBV5-1 and TRBJ1-4; tentatively, D is TRBD1 (5 bases). There are 14 residues in the CDR3. Per the germline V gene, CDR1 is SGHRS and CDR2 is YFSETQ. Trimming removed 2 bases at V and 8 bases at J, with 13 bases between.

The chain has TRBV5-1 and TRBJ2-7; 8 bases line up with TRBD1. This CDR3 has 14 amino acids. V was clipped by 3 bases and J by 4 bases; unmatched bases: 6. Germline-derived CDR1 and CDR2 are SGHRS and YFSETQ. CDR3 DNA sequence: TGCGCCAGCAGCTCGCTGGGACAGGCTTACGAGCAGTACTTC. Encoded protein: CASSSLGQAYEQYF. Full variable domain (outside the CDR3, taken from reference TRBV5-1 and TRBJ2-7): KAGVTQTPRYLIKTRGQQVTLSCSPISGHRSVSWYQQTPGQGLQFLFEYFSETQRNKGNFPGRFSGRQFSNSRSEMNVSTLELGDSALYLCASSSLGQAYEQYFGPGTRLTVT.

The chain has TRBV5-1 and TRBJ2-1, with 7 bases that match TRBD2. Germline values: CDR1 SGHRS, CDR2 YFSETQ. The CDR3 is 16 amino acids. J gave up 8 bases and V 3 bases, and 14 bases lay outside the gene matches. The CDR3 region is CASSWVRGGSKYEQFF. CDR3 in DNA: TGCGCCAGCAGCTGGGTACGCGGGGGAAGCAAGTATGAGCAGTTCTTC.